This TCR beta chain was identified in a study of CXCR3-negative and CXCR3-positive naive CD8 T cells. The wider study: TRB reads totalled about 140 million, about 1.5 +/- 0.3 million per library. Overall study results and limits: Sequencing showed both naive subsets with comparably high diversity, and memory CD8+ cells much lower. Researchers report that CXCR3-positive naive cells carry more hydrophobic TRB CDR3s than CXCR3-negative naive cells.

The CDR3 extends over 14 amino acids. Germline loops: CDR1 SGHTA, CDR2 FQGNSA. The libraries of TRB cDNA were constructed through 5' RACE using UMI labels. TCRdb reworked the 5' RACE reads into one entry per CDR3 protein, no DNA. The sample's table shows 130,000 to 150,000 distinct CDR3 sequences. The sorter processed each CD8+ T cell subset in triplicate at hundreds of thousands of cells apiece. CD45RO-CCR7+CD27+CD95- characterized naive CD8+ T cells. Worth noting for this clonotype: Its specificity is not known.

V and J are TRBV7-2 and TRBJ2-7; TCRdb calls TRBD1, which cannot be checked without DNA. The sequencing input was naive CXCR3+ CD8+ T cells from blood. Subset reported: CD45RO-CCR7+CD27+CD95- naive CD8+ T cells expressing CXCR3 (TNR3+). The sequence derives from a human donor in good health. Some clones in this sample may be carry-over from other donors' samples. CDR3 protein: CASSFRDSGYEQYF.